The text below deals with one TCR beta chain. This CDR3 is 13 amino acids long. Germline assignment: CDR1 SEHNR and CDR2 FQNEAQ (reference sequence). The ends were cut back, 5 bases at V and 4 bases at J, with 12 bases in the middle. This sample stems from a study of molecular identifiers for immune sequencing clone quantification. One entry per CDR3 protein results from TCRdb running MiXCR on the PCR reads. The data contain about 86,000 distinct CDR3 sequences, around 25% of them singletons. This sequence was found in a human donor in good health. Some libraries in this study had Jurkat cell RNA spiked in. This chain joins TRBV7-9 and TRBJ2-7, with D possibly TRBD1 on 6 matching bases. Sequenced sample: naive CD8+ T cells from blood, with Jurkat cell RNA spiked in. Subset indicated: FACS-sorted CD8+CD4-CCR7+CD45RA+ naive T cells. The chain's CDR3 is CASSKQGYYEQYF. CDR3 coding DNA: TGTGCCAGCAGCAAACAGGGTTATTACGAGCAGTACTTC.